This entry concerns a single TCR beta chain. Using immunoSEQ multiplex PCR, the repertoire was profiled, and TCRdb retains in-frame clones only, with some absent. The sample includes some 130,000 clones, around 80% of them seen just once. The germline V gene encodes CDR1 MNHEY and CDR2 SMNVEV (reference sequence). Between the trimmed V and J ends, which lost 3 bases and 5 bases, there was a span of 8 bases. This CDR3 spans 14 amino acids. The data originate from a study of blood T cell repertoires in COVID-19. This chain uses TRBV27 with TRBJ1-6; unclear D gene. The TCR originated in a man between 60 and 70 years old with acute or convalescent COVID-19. Sequenced input: peripheral blood. CDR3 amino acids: CASSFRENNSPLHF. CDR3 DNA: TGTGCCAGCAGTTTCCGAGAGAATAATTCACCCCTCCACTTT.